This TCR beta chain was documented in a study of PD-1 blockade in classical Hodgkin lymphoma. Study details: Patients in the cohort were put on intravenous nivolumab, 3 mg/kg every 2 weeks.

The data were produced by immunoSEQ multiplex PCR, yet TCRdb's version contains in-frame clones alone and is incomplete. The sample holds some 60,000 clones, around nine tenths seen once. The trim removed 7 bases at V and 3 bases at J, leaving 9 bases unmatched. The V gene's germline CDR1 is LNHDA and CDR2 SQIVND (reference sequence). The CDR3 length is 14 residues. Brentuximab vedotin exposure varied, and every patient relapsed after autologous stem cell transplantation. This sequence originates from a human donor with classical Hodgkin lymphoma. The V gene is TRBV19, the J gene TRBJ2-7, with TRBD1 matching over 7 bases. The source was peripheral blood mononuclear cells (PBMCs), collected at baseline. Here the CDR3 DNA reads TGTGCCAGTACCCCAGGAGACAGGGACTACGAGCAGTACTTC. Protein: CASTPGDRDYEQYF.